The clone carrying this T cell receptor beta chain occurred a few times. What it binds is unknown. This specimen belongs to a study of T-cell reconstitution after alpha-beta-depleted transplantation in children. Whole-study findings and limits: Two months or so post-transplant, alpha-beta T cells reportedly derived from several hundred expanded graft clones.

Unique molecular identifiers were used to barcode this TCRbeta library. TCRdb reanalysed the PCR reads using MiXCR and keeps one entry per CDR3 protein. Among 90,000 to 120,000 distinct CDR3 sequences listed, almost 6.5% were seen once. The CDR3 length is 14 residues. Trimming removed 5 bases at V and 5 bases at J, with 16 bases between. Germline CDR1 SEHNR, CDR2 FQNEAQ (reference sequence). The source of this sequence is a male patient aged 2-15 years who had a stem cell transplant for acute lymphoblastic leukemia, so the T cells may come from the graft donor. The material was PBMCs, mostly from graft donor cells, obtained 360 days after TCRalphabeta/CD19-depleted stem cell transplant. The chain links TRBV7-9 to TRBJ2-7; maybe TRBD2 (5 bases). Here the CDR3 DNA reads TGTGCCAGCAGCGTCATGAATGGGGAGAACGAGCAGTACTTC. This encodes CASSVMNGENEQYF.